The 12 T cell receptor beta chains listed next were all sequenced from one sample in a study of T cells after yellow fever vaccination. In TCRdb, the 5' RACE reads were re-called with MiXCR into one record per CDR3 protein. The table lists about 110,000 distinct CDR3 sequences, around 8% of them singletons, with about 25% in the top ten. Source: CD8+ T cells sorted from PBMCs, taken 45 days after the yellow fever booster vaccination. These receptors were obtained from a man aged 25 to 45 who received the YFV17D yellow fever vaccine.

This clonotype was found many times. This chain connects TRBV12-3 or TRBV12-4 to TRBJ1-5; D not certain. The CDR3 covers 13 residues. Trimming removed 6 bases from V and 1 base from J, with 7 bases in between. As DNA, the CDR3 is TGTGCCAGCAGCAAGGACAGCAATCAGCCCCAGCATTTT. This encodes CASSKDSNQPQHF.

This clonotype was seen many times. CDR3 coding DNA: TGTGCCAGCAGCCAAGCCACCGCGGCCTACGAGCAGTACTTC. Translation gives CASSQATAAYEQYF. This chain links TRBV3-1 with TRBJ2-7; D is ambiguous. Per the germline V gene, CDR1 is LGHDT and CDR2 is YNNKEL (reference sequence). The CDR3 length is 14 residues. V was pared by 1 base and J by 2 bases, with 9 bases between.

There are many counts of this clonotype. The J gene is TRBJ2-7, the V gene TRBV25-1; D is perhaps TRBD1 (5 bases). The V end was cut by 2 bases, the J end by 0 bases, with 14 bases between. Germline V gene sequence: CDR1 MGHDK, CDR2 SYGVNS. This CDR3 has 16 amino acids. The CDR3 region is CASSEAGLGDSYEQYF. The CDR3 DNA reads as TGTGCCAGCAGTGAAGCAGGGTTGGGTGACTCCTACGAGCAGTACTTC.

This clonotype was found a few times. V usage is TRBV5-5 and J usage is TRBJ2-7; D may be TRBD2 (6 bases). This CDR3 is built from 13 residues. Between the trimmed V and J ends, which lost 7 bases and 0 bases, there was a span of 11 bases. The germline V gene encodes CDR1 SGHKS and CDR2 YYEKEE (reference sequence). CDR3 in amino acids: CASRDSSSYEQYF. The CDR3 nucleotides read TGTGCCAGCCGGGACTCGAGCTCCTACGAGCAGTACTTC. The entire variable domain, with the rest obtained from reference TRBV5-5 and TRBJ2-7, is as follows: DAGVTQSPTHLIKTRGQQVTLRCSPISGHKSVSWYQQVLGQGPQFIFQYYEKEERGRGNFPDRFSARQFPNYSSELNVNALLLGDSALYLCASRDSSSYEQYFGPGTRLTVT.

This clonotype showed up many times. The genes are TRBV4-3 and TRBJ2-7; no reliable D call. Trimming removed 2 bases at V and 0 bases at J, with 11 bases between. This CDR3 has 15 residues. Germline CDR1 reads LGHNA; CDR2 reads YSLEER. In DNA, the CDR3 is TGCGCCAGCAGCCAAAACCCGGACCACTCCTACGAGCAGTACTTC. It yields the protein CASSQNPDHSYEQYF.

Many counts were recorded for this clonotype. The V call is TRBV27, the J call TRBJ2-7, with 12 positions matching TRBD1. Losses at the gene ends were 6 bases for V and 3 bases for J; bases not matched to a gene: 6. Germline V gene lookup returns CDR1 MNHEY and CDR2 SMNVEV (reference sequence). The CDR3 loop spans 15 amino acids. The CDR3 DNA sequence: TGTGCCAGCAGCCCAGGGACAGGGGGCCTCTACGAGCAGTACTTC. Translating gives CASSPGTGGLYEQYF.

In this sample, this clonotype turned up many times. The rearrangement uses TRBV7-6 and TRBJ2-3; either TRBD1 or TRBD2 may supply D (6 bases each). V was trimmed by 0 bases and J by 0 bases, leaving 13 bases between them. CDR3 length: 17 amino acids. Germline values: CDR1 SGHVS, CDR2 FNYEAQ. CDR3 in amino acids: CASSLAGGGTSTDTQYF. The DNA for the CDR3 is TGTGCCAGCAGCTTAGCCGGGGGCGGGACTAGCACAGATACGCAGTATTTT.

In the case of this clonotype: A much larger clone differs by one base, so this may be a read error. The J gene is TRBJ2-1, the V gene TRBV30; D may correspond to TRBD1 or TRBD2 (6 bases each). This CDR3 contains 14 residues. CDR1 and CDR2 (germline): GTSNPN, SVGIG (reference sequence). The CDR3 sequence: CAWNVGGGLNERFF. The CDR3 DNA follows: TGTGCCTGGAACGTAGGGGGAGGACTCAATGAGCGGTTCTTC.

The table lists this clonotype with many counts. The CDR3 DNA reads as TGTGCCAGCTCACCCCCGACCGGGGAGCTGTTTTTT. It is translated as CASSPPTGELFF. The rearrangement links TRBV9 to TRBJ2-2; D not certain. The CDR3 length is 12 residues. V gave up 7 bases and J gave up 5 bases, with 9 bases separating them. From germline, CDR1 is SGDLS and CDR2 YYNGEE.

The table lists this clonotype with many counts. V gene TRBV20-1 combines with J gene TRBJ2-7; tentatively, D is TRBD1 or TRBD2 (5 bases each). Germline V gene lookup returns CDR1 DFQATT and CDR2 SNEGSKA (reference sequence). V lost 7 bases, J lost 1 base, and 14 bases lay in between. The length of the CDR3 is 13 residues. The CDR3: CSVVGTVSYEQYF. CDR3 in DNA: TGCAGTGTAGTCGGGACGGTATCCTACGAGCAGTACTTC.

This clonotype came up many times. V gene TRBV27 combines with J gene TRBJ2-7; perhaps D is TRBD1 or TRBD2 (5 bases each). V gave up 6 bases and J gave up 3 bases, with 12 bases separating them. The CDR3 length is 13 residues. The V gene's germline CDR1 is MNHEY and CDR2 SMNVEV (reference sequence). The DNA of the CDR3 is TGTGCCAGCAGGGCCGGGGCCAACTACGAGCAGTACTTC. It codes for CASRAGANYEQYF.

This clonotype was seen ten or more times. This chain joins TRBV12-3 or TRBV12-4 and TRBJ2-3, with 8 nucleotides matching TRBD1. V was clipped by 5 bases and J by 1 base; unmatched bases: 5. This CDR3 has 15 amino acids. CDR3 DNA: TGTGCCAGCAGTGGACAGGGAGGAGGCACAGATACGCAGTATTTT. Protein sequence: CASSGQGGGTDTQYF.